Included here is one T cell receptor beta chain sequence, with context. This record belongs to a study of shared T cell receptors in the human thymus. CDR1 MNHEY and CDR2 SVGAGI come from the germline V gene. Trimming removed 6 bases at V and 4 bases at J, with 15 bases between. CDR3 length: 14 amino acids. Profiled with immunoSEQ multiplex PCR; TCRdb holds only in-frame clones, not every one. The sample has 700,000 or so clones, 70% to 90% seen once. The same sample was also studied in work on human thymus T cells. As reported in that work: Congenital heart defects were the reason for the corrective surgery that the donors, healthy Finnish infants, were having. Resections from corrective heart surgery supplied the thymus tissue. Thymic and blood repertoires appeared to show biased V and J gene usage. Overlap was high between thymic repertoires from unrelated individuals, as reported in related research.

The chain is built from TRBV6-5 and TRBJ1-1, with D unresolved. The sample consisted of thymocytes. This TCR was recovered from a girl less than two years old with a congenital heart defect. The CDR3 coding sequence is TGTGCCAGCAGACCCCCAGAAGTCCTCACTGAAGCTTTCTTT. Translation gives CASRPPEVLTEAFF.